This paragraph reports one T cell receptor beta chain. The CDR3 has 15 residues. The ends were cut back, 3 bases at V and 3 bases at J, with 15 bases in the middle. The germline gives CDR1 GTSNPN, CDR2 SVGIG (reference sequence). Profiled with immunoSEQ multiplex PCR; TCRdb holds only in-frame clones, not every one. Here the sample spans 95,000 to 110,000 clones, around 88% being singletons. This specimen belongs to a study of blood T cell repertoires in COVID-19. Overall study context: T cells, B-cell-depleted T cells, or PBMCs provided the cDNA or gDNA that served as material.

J is TRBJ1-3 and V is TRBV30; D is perhaps TRBD1 (6 bases). Sequences were obtained from peripheral blood. The origin of this receptor is a man aged 50 to 59 with active or convalescent COVID-19. The chain's CDR3 is CAWSDGGLNGNTIYF. In DNA, the CDR3 is TGTGCCTGGAGCGACGGGGGGCTAAATGGAAACACCATATATTTT.